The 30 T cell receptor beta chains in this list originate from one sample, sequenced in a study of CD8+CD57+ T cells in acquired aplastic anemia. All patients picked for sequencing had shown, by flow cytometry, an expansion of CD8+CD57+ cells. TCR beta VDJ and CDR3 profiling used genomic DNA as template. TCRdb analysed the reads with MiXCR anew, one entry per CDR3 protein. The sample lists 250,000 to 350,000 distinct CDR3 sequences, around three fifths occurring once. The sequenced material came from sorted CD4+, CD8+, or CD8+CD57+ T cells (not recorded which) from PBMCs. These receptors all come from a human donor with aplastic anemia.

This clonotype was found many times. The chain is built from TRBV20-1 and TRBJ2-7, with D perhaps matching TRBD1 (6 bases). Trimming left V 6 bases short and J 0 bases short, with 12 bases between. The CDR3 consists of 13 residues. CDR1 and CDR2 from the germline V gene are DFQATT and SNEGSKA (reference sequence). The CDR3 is CSARDRLSYEQYF. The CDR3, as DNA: TGCAGTGCCCGAGACAGGCTCTCCTACGAGCAGTACTTC.

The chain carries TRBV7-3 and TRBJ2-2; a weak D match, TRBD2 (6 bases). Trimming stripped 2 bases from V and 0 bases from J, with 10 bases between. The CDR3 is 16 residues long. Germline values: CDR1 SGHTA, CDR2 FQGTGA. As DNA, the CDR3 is TGTGCCAGCAGCTTATATCGGGGGACGAACACCGGGGAGCTGTTTTTT. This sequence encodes CASSLYRGTNTGELFF.

CDR3 nucleotide sequence: TGTGCCAGTAGTTGGGCAGACAATGTGAATTCACCCCTCCACTTT. Its protein product is CASSWADNVNSPLHF. The chain carries TRBV19 and TRBJ1-6; D gene unclear. CDR1 and CDR2 from the germline V gene are LNHDA and SQIVND (reference sequence). The V gene lost 5 bases and the J gene lost 7 bases, with 15 bases spanning the gap. This CDR3 is built from 15 residues.

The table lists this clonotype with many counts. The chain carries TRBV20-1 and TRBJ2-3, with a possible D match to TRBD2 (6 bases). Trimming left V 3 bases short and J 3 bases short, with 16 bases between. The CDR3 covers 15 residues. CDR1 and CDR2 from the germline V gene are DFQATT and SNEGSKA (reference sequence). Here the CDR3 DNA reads TGCAGTGCTAGGGAGGGCTGGCTCATGACAGATACGCAGTATTTT. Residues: CSAREGWLMTDTQYF.

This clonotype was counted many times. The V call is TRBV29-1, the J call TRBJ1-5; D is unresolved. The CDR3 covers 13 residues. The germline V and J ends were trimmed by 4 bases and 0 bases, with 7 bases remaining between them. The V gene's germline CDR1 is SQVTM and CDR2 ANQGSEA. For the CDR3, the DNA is TGCAGCGTTGGGCAGGATAGCAATCAGCCCCAGCATTTT. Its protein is CSVGQDSNQPQHF. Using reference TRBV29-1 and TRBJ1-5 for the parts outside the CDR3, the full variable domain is SAVISQKPSRDICQRGTSLTIQCQVDSQVTMMFWYRQQPGQSLTLIATANQGSEATYESGFVIDKFPISRPNLTFSTLTVSNMSPEDSSIYLCSVGQDSNQPQHFGDGTRLSIL.

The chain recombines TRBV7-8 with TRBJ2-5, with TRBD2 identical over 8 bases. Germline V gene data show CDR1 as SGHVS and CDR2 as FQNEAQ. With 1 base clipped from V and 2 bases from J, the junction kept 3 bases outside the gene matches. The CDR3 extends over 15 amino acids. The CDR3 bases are TGTGCCAGCAGCTTAGTAGCGGGACTACAAGAGACCCAGTACTTC. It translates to CASSLVAGLQETQYF. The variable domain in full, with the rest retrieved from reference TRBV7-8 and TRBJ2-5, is GAGVSQSPRYKVAKRGQDVALRCDPISGHVSLFWYQQALGQGPEFLTYFQNEAQLDKSGLPSDRFFAERPEGSVSTLKIQRTQQEDSAVYLCASSLVAGLQETQYFGPGTRLLVL.

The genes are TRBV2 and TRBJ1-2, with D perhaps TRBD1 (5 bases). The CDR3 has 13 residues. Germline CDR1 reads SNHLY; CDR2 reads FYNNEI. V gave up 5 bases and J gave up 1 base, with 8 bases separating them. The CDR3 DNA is TGTGCCAGCAGTACCGACAGTAACTATGGCTACACCTTC. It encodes CASSTDSNYGYTF.

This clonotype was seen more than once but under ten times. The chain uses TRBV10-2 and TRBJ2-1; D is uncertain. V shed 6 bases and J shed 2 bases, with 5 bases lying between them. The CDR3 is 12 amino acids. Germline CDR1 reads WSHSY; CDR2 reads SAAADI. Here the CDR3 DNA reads TGCGCCAGCAGCCCCCCCTACAATGAGCAGTTCTTC. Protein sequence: CASSPPYNEQFF.

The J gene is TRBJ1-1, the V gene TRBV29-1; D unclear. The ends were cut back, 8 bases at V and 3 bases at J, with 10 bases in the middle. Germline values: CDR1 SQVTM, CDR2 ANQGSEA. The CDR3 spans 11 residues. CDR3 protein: CSSSTDTEAFF. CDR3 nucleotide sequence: TGCAGCTCCAGTACTGACACTGAAGCTTTCTTT.

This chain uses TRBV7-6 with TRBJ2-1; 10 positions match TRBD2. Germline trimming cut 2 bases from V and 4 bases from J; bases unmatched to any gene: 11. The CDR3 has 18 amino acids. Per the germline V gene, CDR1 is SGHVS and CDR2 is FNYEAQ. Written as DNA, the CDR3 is TGTGCCAGCAGCTTATTCAGGGCTAGCGGGAGAGATTACAATGAGCAGTTCTTC. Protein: CASSLFRASGRDYNEQFF. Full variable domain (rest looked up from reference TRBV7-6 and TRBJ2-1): GAGVSQSPRYKVTKRGQDVALRCDPISGHVSLYWYRQALGQGPEFLTYFNYEAQQDKSGLPNDRFSAERPEGSISTLTIQRTEQRDSAMYRCASSLFRASGRDYNEQFFGPGTRLTVL.

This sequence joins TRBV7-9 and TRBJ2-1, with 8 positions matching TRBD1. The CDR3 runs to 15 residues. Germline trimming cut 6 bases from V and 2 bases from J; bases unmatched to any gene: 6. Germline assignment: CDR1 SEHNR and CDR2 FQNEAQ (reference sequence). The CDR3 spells CASSSPDRAYNEQFF. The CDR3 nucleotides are TGTGCCAGCAGTTCCCCGGACAGGGCCTACAATGAGCAGTTCTTC.

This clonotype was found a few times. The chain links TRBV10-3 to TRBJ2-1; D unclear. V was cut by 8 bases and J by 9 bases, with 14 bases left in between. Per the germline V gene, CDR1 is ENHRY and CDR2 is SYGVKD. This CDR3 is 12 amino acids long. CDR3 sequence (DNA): TGTGCCATCTCGGACGACTTCGGTGAGCAGTTCTTC. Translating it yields CAISDDFGEQFF.

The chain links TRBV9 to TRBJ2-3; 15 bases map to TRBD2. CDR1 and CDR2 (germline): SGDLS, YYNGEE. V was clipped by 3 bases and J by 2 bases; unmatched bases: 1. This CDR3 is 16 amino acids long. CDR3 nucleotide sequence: TGTGCCAGCAGCGGGACTAGCGGGAGGGCCACAGATACGCAGTATTTT. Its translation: CASSGTSGRATDTQYF.

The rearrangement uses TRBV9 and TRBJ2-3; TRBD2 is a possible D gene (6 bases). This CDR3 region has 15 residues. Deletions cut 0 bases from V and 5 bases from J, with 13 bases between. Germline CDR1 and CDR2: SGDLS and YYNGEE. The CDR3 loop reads CASSVGRGPVDTQYF. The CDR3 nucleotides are TGTGCCAGCAGCGTAGGGAGGGGCCCTGTAGATACGCAGTATTTT.

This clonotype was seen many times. This CDR3 reads CASRVLFRGDEQFF. The CDR3 bases are TGTGCCAGCAGAGTTCTGTTTCGGGGAGATGAGCAGTTCTTC. The chain couples TRBV2 to TRBJ2-1; perhaps TRBD2 as D (5 bases). CDR1 and CDR2 (germline): SNHLY, FYNNEI. The CDR3 runs 14 residues. V dropped 6 bases and J dropped 8 bases, with 17 bases sitting between them.

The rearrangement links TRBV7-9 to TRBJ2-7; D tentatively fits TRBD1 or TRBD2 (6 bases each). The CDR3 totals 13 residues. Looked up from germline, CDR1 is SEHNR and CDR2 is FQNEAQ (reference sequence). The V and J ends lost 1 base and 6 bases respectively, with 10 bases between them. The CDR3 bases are TGTGCCAGCAGCTTAGTTTCGGGGGCCGAGCAGTACTTC. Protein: CASSLVSGAEQYF.

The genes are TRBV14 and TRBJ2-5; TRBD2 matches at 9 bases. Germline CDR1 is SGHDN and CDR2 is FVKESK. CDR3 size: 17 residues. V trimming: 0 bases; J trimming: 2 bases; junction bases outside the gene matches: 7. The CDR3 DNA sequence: TGTGCCAGCAGCCAAGATGGGGCTCTAGCGGGGCAAGAGACCCAGTACTTC. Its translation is CASSQDGALAGQETQYF.

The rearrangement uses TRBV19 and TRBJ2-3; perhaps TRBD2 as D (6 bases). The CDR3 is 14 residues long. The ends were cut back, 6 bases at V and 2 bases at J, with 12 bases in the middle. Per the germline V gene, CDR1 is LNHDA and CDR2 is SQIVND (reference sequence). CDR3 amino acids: CASSGTGLTDTQYF. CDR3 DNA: TGTGCCAGTAGCGGGACTGGGCTCACAGATACGCAGTATTTT. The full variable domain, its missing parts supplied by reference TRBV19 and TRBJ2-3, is DGGITQSPKYLFRKEGQNVTLSCEQNLNHDAMYWYRQDPGQGLRLIYYSQIVNDFQKGDIAEGYSVSREKKESFPLTVTSAQKNPTAFYLCASSGTGLTDTQYFGPGTRLTVL.

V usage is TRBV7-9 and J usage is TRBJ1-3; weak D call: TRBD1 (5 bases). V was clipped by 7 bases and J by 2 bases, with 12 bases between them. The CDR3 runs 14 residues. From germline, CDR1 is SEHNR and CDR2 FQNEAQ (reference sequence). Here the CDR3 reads CASMVGVAGNTIYF. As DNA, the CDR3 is TGTGCCAGCATGGTGGGGGTCGCTGGAAACACCATATATTTT.

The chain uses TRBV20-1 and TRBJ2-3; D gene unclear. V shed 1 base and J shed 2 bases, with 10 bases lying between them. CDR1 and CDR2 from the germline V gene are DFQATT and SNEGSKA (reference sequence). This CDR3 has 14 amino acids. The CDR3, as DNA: TGCAGTGCTAGAGGTCTCGAATACACAGATACGCAGTATTTT. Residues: CSARGLEYTDTQYF.

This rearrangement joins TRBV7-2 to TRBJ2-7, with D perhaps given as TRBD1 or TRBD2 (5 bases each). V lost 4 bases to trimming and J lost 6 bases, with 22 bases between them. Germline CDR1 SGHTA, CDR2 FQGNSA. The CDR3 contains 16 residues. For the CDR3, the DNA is TGTGCCAGCAGCTCACCGGGGACCTCGGCTGGCCGCGAGCAGTACTTC. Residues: CASSSPGTSAGREQYF.

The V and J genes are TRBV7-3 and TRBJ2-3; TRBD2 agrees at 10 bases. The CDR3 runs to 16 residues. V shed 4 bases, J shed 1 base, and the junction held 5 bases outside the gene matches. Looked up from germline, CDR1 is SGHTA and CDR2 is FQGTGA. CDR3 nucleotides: TGTGCCAGCAGCTCGGTTGGACTAGCGGGCACAGATACGCAGTATTTT. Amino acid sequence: CASSSVGLAGTDTQYF. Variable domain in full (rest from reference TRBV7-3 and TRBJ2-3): GAGVSQTPSNKVTEKGKYVELRCDPISGHTALYWYRQSLGQGPEFLIYFQGTGAADDSGLPNDRFFAVRPEGSVSTLKIQRTERGDSAVYLCASSSVGLAGTDTQYFGPGTRLTVL.

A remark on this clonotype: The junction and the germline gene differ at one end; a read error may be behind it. In DNA form, the CDR3 reads TGTGCCAGCAGTTCCGACTCCAACGAGCAGTACTTC. Residues: CASSSDSNEQYF. The rearrangement joins TRBV6-1 to TRBJ2-7; D not certain. The CDR3 spans 12 residues. Germline V gives CDR1 MNHNS, CDR2 SASEGT.

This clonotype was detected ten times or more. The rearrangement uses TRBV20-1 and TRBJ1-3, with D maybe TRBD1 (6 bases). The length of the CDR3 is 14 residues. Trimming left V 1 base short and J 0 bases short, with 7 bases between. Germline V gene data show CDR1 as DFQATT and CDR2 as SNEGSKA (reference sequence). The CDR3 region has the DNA TGCAGTGCTAGAGGACAGGACTCTGGAAACACCATATATTTT. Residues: CSARGQDSGNTIYF.

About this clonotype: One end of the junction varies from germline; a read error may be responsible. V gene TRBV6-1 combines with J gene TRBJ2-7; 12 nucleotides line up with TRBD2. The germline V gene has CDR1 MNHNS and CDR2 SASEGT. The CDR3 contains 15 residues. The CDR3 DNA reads TGTGCCAGCAGTCAAGCTAGCGGGGGGGCTTACGAGCAGTACTTC. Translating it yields CASSQASGGAYEQYF.

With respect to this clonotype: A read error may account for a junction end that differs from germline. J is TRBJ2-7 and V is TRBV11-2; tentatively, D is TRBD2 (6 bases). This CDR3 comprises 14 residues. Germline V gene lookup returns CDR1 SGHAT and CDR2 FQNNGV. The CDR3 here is CASSLDLGGYEQHF. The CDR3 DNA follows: TGTGCCAGCAGCTTAGATTTGGGAGGTTACGAGCAGCACTTT.

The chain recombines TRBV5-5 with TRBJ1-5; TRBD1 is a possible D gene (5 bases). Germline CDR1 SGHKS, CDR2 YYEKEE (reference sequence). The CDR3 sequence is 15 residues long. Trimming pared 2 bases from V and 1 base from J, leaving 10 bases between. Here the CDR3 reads CASSLAGQSNQPQHF. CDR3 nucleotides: TGTGCCAGCAGCTTAGCAGGGCAGAGCAATCAGCCCCAGCATTTT.

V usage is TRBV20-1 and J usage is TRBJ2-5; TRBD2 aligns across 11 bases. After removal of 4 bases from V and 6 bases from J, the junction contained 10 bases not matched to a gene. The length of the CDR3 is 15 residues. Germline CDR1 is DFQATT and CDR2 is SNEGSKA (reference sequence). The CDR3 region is CSATPGTSGGKTQYF. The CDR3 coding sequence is TGCAGTGCTACTCCCGGGACTAGCGGAGGGAAGACCCAGTACTTC.

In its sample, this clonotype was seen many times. The CDR3 loop is CASSLMDRGLPTQYF. Written as DNA, the CDR3 is TGTGCCAGCAGCTTAATGGACAGGGGCCTTCCTACGCAGTATTTT. The rearrangement joins TRBV7-2 to TRBJ2-3; TRBD1 matches 9 bases. Germline CDR1 SGHTA, CDR2 FQGNSA. After removal of 2 bases from V and 8 bases from J, the junction contained 8 bases not matched to a gene. The CDR3 runs 15 residues.

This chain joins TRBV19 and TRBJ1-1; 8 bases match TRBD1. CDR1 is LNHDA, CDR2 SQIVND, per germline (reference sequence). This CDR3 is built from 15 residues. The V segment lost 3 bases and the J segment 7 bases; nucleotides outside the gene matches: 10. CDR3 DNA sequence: TGTGCCAGTAGTATTGGTGCAGGGGGCGGTTATGAAGCTTTCTTT. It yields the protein CASSIGAGGGYEAFF.